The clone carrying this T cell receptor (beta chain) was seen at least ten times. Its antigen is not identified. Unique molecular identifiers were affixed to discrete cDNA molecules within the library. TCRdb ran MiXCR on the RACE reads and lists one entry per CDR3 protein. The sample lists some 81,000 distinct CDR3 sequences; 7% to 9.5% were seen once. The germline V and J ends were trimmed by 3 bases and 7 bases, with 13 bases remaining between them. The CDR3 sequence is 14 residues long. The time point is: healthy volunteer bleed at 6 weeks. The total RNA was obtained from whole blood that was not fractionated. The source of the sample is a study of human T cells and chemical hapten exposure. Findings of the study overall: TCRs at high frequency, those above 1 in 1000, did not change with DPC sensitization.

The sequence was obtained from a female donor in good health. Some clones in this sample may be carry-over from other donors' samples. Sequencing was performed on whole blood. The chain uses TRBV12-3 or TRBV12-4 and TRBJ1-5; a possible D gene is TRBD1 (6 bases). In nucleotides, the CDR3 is TGTGCCAGCAGTTTCAACAGGGCCGGCCAGCCCCAGCATTTT. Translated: CASSFNRAGQPQHF.